This is a list of T cell receptor beta chains from one sample in a study of glioma-infiltrating T cells. One entry per CDR3 protein, called by TCRdb with MiXCR from the multiplex PCR reads. The profile shows 170,000 or so distinct CDR3 sequences, roughly two fifths of them singletons. The source material was glioma tissue, nonneoplastic brain tissue, or PBMCs (not recorded which). The receptors were sampled from a human donor with low-grade glioma or glioblastoma, undergoing nonglioma brain surgery, or in good health (not recorded which). Each CDR3 is given with its conserved first and last residue. Fields, in order: V gene, D gene, J gene, clone size, CDR3 DNA, CDR3 protein. The D gene is left open where the match is weak. Not every row has a clone size; where given, it reads once, few, many or a size class.

TRBV6-1,-,TRBJ1-5,-,TGTGCCAGCAGTGGGACTTATAAAAATCAGCCCCAGCATTTT,CASSGTYKNQPQHF
TRBV19,-,TRBJ2-1,few,TGTGCCAGTAGTACCGAAATCACCCGGCGGGTTAGCGAGCAGTTCTTC,CASSTEITRRVSEQFF
TRBV12-5,-,TRBJ2-5,once,TGTGCTAGTGCCCTGGAAGAGAACCAGTACTTC,CASALEENQYF
TRBV6-2/TRBV6-3,-,TRBJ1-5,-,TGTGCCAGCAGTGTACGCGTGAATTCCCCCGAGCATTTT,CASSVRVNSPEHF
TRBV7-2,-,TRBJ2-7,once,TGTGGCAGCAGCCAGGACACCTACGAGCAGTACTTC,CGSSQDTYEQYF
TRBV2,TRBD2,TRBJ2-1,many,TGTGCCAGCAGGGGACTAGCTGAGCAGTTCTTC,CASRGLAEQFF
TRBV28,TRBD2,TRBJ2-1,many,TGTGCCAGCAGTTTTTTTAGGGACCCGACTAGCGGGATGTCCGATGAGCAGTTCTTC,CASSFFRDPTSGMSDEQFF
TRBV19,-,TRBJ2-5,-,TGTGCCAGTAGTACCGGGGATCAACATACCCAGTACTTC,CASSTGDQHTQYF
TRBV4-1,TRBD2,TRBJ2-5,-,TGCGCCAGCAGCCAAGTTTGGGAGCGGGAACAAGAGACCCAGTACTTC,CASSQVWEREQETQYF
TRBV20-1,-,TRBJ1-1,many,TGCAGTGCAGACGAGACCCAAACCAGGGATATTTCAGCTTTCTTT,CSADETQTRDISAFF
TRBV20-1,TRBD2,TRBJ2-7,many,TGCAGTGCTAGAGCGGGCGGGAGGGACTCCTACGAGCAGTACTTC,CSARAGGRDSYEQYF
TRBV28,-,TRBJ1-1,-,TGTGCCAGCAGTAACACAGCGACTACTAAAGCTCTCTTT,CASSNTATTKALF
TRBV3-1,-,TRBJ2-1,-,TGTGCCAGCAGCCAAAATACCGGCGCCAACGTCAATGAGAAGTTCTTC,CASSQNTGANVNEKFF
TRBV29-1,TRBD1,TRBJ1-1,few,TGCAGCGTCGAGAACCCGGGACAGGTAAACACTGAAGCTTTCTTT,CSVENPGQVNTEAFF
TRBV6-8,TRBD2,TRBJ2-1,many,TGTGCCAGCAGTCCCGGGACAGGGACTAGCGGGAGGGTGAGCAATGAGCAGTTCTTC,CASSPGTGTSGRVSNEQFF
TRBV28,-,TRBJ1-5,many,TGTGCCAGCAGTTGGGACACTTATAGCAATCAGCCCCAGCATTTT,CASSWDTYSNQPQHF
TRBV29-1,TRBD2,TRBJ2-1,-,TGCAGCGCTTCGGGGGGTGGGGGGATAGGCAATGAGCAGTTCTTC,CSASGGGGIGNEQFF
TRBV3-1,-,TRBJ2-7,many,TGTGCCAGCAGTCCCACAGGTGCCTACGAGCAGTACTTC,CASSPTGAYEQYF
TRBV10-3,TRBD1,TRBJ2-2,few,TGTGCCATCAGTGAGTCGGTGCTCTGGGGACAGGGGAACACCGGGGAGCTGTTTTTT,CAISESVLWGQGNTGELFF
TRBV28,-,TRBJ1-2,many,TGTGCCAGCAGACCCGGGTATGGCTACACCTTC,CASRPGYGYTF
TRBV7-9,-,TRBJ2-5,-,TGTGCCAGCAGCCCTAGGAAGACGGCCGAAAGTCCATCGGAGACCCAGTACTTC,CASSPRKTAESPSETQYF
TRBV19,-,TRBJ2-5,many,TGTGCCAGTAGTATAGATTCCGGAGCCGGGGAGACCCAGTACTTC,CASSIDSGAGETQYF
TRBV7-2,-,TRBJ1-5,many,TGTGCCAGCAGCCTTAGCAATCAGCCCCAGCATTTT,CASSLSNQPQHF
TRBV19,-,TRBJ1-5,-,TGTGCAAGTAAAAACGTCCACGCGGATCTTCAGCCCCAGCATTTT,CASKNVHADLQPQHF
TRBV5-6,TRBD1,TRBJ2-5,-,TGTGCCAGCAGCTTCTACAGGGGGCGCGTCGAGACCCAGTACTTC,CASSFYRGRVETQYF
TRBV6-1,TRBD2,TRBJ2-1,-,TGTGCCAGCAGTGATACTAGCGGAGGATCCTACAATGAGCAGTTCTTC,CASSDTSGGSYNEQFF
TRBV2,-,TRBJ2-3,few,TGTGCCTTCACGACTCGGAGTACAGATACGCAGTATTTT,CAFTTRSTDTQYF
TRBV12-3/TRBV12-4,-,TRBJ2-1,-,TGTGCCAGCAGCCCGATTGGGAGCTCCTACAATGAGCAGTTCTTC,CASSPIGSSYNEQFF
TRBV19,TRBD1,TRBJ2-1,-,TGTACCAGTAGCATTGACAGGGGGGCTGAGCAGTTCTTC,CTSSIDRGAEQFF
TRBV7-8,-,TRBJ1-1,few,TGTGCCAGCAGCTTACGGGACTGGAACACTGAAGCTTTCTTT,CASSLRDWNTEAFF
TRBV20-1,-,TRBJ2-1,many,TGCAGTGCTAATAGTAGAGGGGCCGCCCTCGAGTTCTTC,CSANSRGAALEFF
TRBV12-3/TRBV12-4,-,TRBJ2-6,few,TGTGCCAGCACCGTAGACAGCTCTGGGGCCAACGTCCTGACTTTC,CASTVDSSGANVLTF
TRBV20-1,-,TRBJ2-1,many,TGCAGTGCTGGTAGCGAAAATGGGTGGTATGAGCAGTTCTTC,CSAGSENGWYEQFF
TRBV28,-,TRBJ2-7,many,TGTGCCAGCAGTTTCTCTCACGAGCAGTACTTC,CASSFSHEQYF
TRBV29-1,-,TRBJ1-1,-,TGCAGCGTTGAACTGGGGGAAAGTGAAGCTTTCTTT,CSVELGESEAFF
TRBV6-2/TRBV6-3,-,TRBJ2-6,many,TGTGCCAGCAGTTACTCGTCAGGGTCTGGGGCCAACGTCCTGACTTTC,CASSYSSGSGANVLTF
TRBV2,TRBD1,TRBJ2-3,once,TGTGCCAGCAGCCAAGGGGGCAGACCGAACGGGGAGCTGTATTTT,CASSQGGRPNGELYF
TRBV3-1,TRBD1,TRBJ2-1,many,TGTGCCAGCACTATAGGGGGCCATGAGCAGTTCTTC,CASTIGGHEQFF
TRBV27,-,TRBJ1-6,-,TGTGCCAGCAGTATTCTTCAAGGGCGGAAACCCCTCCACTTT,CASSILQGRKPLHF
TRBV28,TRBD2,TRBJ2-3,many,TGTGCCAGCAGTTTATGGATGACTAGCGGGAATGACACAGATACGCAGTATTTT,CASSLWMTSGNDTDTQYF
TRBV20-1,-,TRBJ2-1,many,TGCAGTGCTAGAGTAGTCCAGGGGAATGAGCAGTTCTTC,CSARVVQGNEQFF
TRBV12-3/TRBV12-4,TRBD1,TRBJ2-4,few,TGTGCCAGCAGCCGTCAGACAGGGGCCATTCAGTACTTC,CASSRQTGAIQYF
TRBV12-3/TRBV12-4,-,TRBJ2-1,-,TGTGCCAGCGGACGGGGGAATGAGCAGTTCTTC,CASGRGNEQFF
TRBV28,-,TRBJ2-1,many,TGTGCCAGCAGTCTCAACTCGGACTCCCCAATCCAGTTCTTC,CASSLNSDSPIQFF
TRBV20-1,-,TRBJ2-7,-,TGCAGTGCTAGGCGACTGGAGGTTGGATCGAGCGAGCAGTACTTC,CSARRLEVGSSEQYF
TRBV20-1,-,TRBJ1-1,-,TGCAGTGGAATAATAGGGAACACTGAAGCTTTCTTT,CSGIIGNTEAFF
TRBV12-3/TRBV12-4,-,TRBJ2-7,-,TGTGCCAGCAGTTTTTCAGGGTCGCGCGAGCAGTACTTC,CASSFSGSREQYF
TRBV25-1,-,TRBJ1-1,many,TGTGCCAGCAGTGAAGGTACGACGTTTGGGAACACTGAAGCTTTCTTT,CASSEGTTFGNTEAFF
TRBV7-9,-,TRBJ2-3,-,TGTGCCAGCACAAGAGGAAAGGGCACAGATACGCAGTATTTT,CASTRGKGTDTQYF
TRBV28,TRBD2,TRBJ2-7,many,TGTGCGAGTCGGTTAGCGGGAGGTATCTACGAGCAGTACTTC,CASRLAGGIYEQYF
TRBV18,TRBD1,TRBJ1-2,-,TGTGCCAGCTCACCGGGACAGCTCTATGGCTACACCTTC,CASSPGQLYGYTF
TRBV24-1,-,TRBJ2-2,-,TGTGCCACCAGTGATGCAACCTACCAGACAGGGAACACCGGGGAGCTGTTTTTT,CATSDATYQTGNTGELFF
TRBV6-6,-,TRBJ2-5,many,TGTGCCAGCAGTTACTCGCAGGACACCCGCCAAGAGACCCAGTACTTC,CASSYSQDTRQETQYF
TRBV28,-,TRBJ1-5,many,TGTGCCAGCAGCCGTTATGTACACAGGGAGAATCAGCCCCAGCATTTT,CASSRYVHRENQPQHF
TRBV27,-,TRBJ2-7,many,TGTGCCAGCAGTCCATCAGGACAGTTCTACGAGCAGTACTTC,CASSPSGQFYEQYF
TRBV19,TRBD1,TRBJ2-5,-,TGTGCCAGTAGTACGGGACAGGCAGCAAAAGAGACCCAGTACTTC,CASSTGQAAKETQYF
TRBV4-1,TRBD2,TRBJ2-5,-,TGCGCCAGCAGCCCCGCCAACGGGAGGGCCCAAGATACCCAGTACTTC,CASSPANGRAQDTQYF